The entry that follows covers one T cell receptor (beta chain) sequence. What it binds is unknown. This entry comes from a study of T-cell memory formation after mild COVID-19. Across the study: Largely, the TCR clusters proved donor specific. Study-level points and caveats: Chiefly within CM and EM were the contracting CD4+ clones; CD8+ ones were within EMRA. Memory cells collected pre-infection included some clones that later responded, suggesting cross-reactive memory joined.

Using constant-segment primers, 5'RACE produced TCR alpha and TCR beta cDNA libraries carrying sample barcodes and UMIs. TCRdb independently ran MiXCR on the 5' RACE reads; one entry per CDR3 protein. The table shows more than 15,000 distinct CDR3 sequences, with approximately 23% occurring only once. The V gene lost 0 bases and the J gene lost 3 bases, with 14 bases spanning the gap. In germline, CDR1 is DFQATT, CDR2 SNEGSKA (reference sequence). This CDR3 has 15 residues. Sequenced: PBMCs or a T cell subset sorted from them (not recorded which). The origin of this receptor is a man between 18 and 35 years old who had mild COVID-19 (a few samples of this study predate the infection). Cell type and time point are not known. The chain is built from TRBV20-1 and TRBJ2-5; D gene ambiguous. This CDR3 reads CSARDLRQAEETQYF. The CDR3 nucleotides are TGCAGTGCTAGAGATCTGAGGCAGGCCGAAGAGACCCAGTACTTC.